Here is one TCR beta chain with its context. This specimen comes from a study of blood T cell repertoires in COVID-19. Background on the study: The cDNA or gDNA used as material had been derived from T cells, B-cell-depleted T cells, or PBMCs.

V was shortened by 2 bases and J by 4 bases, with 13 bases between the two germline ends. Germline loops: CDR1 SGHAT, CDR2 FQNNGV. The CDR3 is made up of 15 amino acids. Authors' methods: Cell counts per sample came from amplifying reference gene primers. The data were produced by immunoSEQ multiplex PCR, yet TCRdb's version contains in-frame clones alone and is incomplete. That table furnishes V, J and clone size, whereas the DNA furnished D and trimming. The repertoire consists of tens of thousands of clones, with about nine tenths occurring once and the leading ten covering under 5%. The sample consisted of peripheral blood. The chain carries TRBV11-2 and TRBJ2-3; D possibly corresponds to TRBD2 (5 bases). The TCR sequence derives from a human donor in a cohort sampled during active COVID-19. CDR3 sequence (DNA): TGTGCCAGCAGCTTAACGTTGCTGGGAGCAGATACGCAGTATTTT. As protein: CASSLTLLGADTQYF.